This T cell receptor (beta chain) comes out of a study of shared clonotypes between healthy human individuals. The study, taken as a whole, reports: Clonotypes that were shared across several donors made up around 5% of naive CD4 clonotypes. How much donors shared clonotypes was expected to be affected by sequencing depth.

As regards this clone: Its antigen is not known.

Investigators divided CD4+ cells into CD45RA+ naive and CD45RA-negative memory subsets. Trimming cost V 0 bases and J 2 bases; bases outside gene matches: 6. There are 17 residues in the CDR3. Germline V gives CDR1 SGHKS, CDR2 YYEKEE (reference sequence). Data came from immunoSEQ multiplex PCR; TCRdb stores just in-frame clones and leaves some out. The repertoire holds about 2.4 million clones, with 90% to 95% as singletons. This receptor was taken from a man aged 18 to 30 in good health. Some clones in this sample may be carry-over from other donors' samples. The chain uses TRBV5-5 and TRBJ2-2; 8 bases map to TRBD2. Specimen: naive CD4+ T cells from PBMCs. Indicated subset: CD45RA+ positively selected. The CDR3 spells CASSLEPLAGNTGELFF. CDR3 coding DNA: TGTGCCAGCAGCTTGGAACCTCTAGCGGGCAACACCGGGGAGCTGTTTTTT.